This T cell receptor (beta chain) is from a study of T-cell memory formation after mild COVID-19. This clonotype turned up a few times. Germline V gives CDR1 LNHNV, CDR2 YYDKDF (reference sequence). This CDR3 contains 18 residues. The trim removed 0 bases at V and 4 bases at J, leaving 10 bases unmatched. Libraries for TCRalpha and TCRbeta carried sample barcodes and unique molecular identifiers via 5'RACE. TCRdb re-analysed the 5' RACE reads in MiXCR, keeping a single row per CDR3 protein. The data show 450,000 to 700,000 distinct CDR3 sequences, 15% to 20% seen once. J is TRBJ2-5 and V is TRBV15; TRBD2 matches 11 bases. The specimen was PBMCs or a T cell subset sorted from them (not recorded which). This sequence originates from an adult woman who had mild COVID-19 (a few samples of this study predate the infection). Cell type and time point are not known. The CDR3 region is CATSRDGSSGGARETQYF. The CDR3 DNA reads TGTGCCACCAGCAGAGATGGGAGTAGCGGGGGGGCCCGAGAGACCCAGTACTTC.